This TCR beta chain came from a study of cytomegalovirus exposure and HLA in healthy donors. Overall study results and limits: Data from an earlier analysis indicated that most TCR beta V segments were productive either about 87% or about 30% of the time. The authors judged a highly shared variant cluster likely a sequencing artifact.

To note about this clone: Its antigen is not known.

CDR1 and CDR2 from the germline V gene are SNHLY and FYNNEI. The CDR3 runs 15 residues. V lost 6 bases and J lost 2, with 15 bases in between. Each donor was healthy, and each was a bone marrow donor. 60 Vbeta and 13 Jbeta primers were used in PCR. The data were produced by immunoSEQ multiplex PCR, yet TCRdb's version contains in-frame clones alone and is incomplete. Altogether about 160,000 clones are present, roughly 84% being singletons, with the ten largest covering 2% to 2.5%. The origin of this receptor is a man in his late teens or twenties in good health and CMV-seropositive. The specimen was PBMCs. The chain joins TRBV2 to TRBJ2-3, with D tentatively TRBD2 (6 bases). The CDR3 DNA follows: TGTGCCAGCAGCTACCAAGCGGGTACCACAGATACGCAGTATTTT. This codes for CASSYQAGTTDTQYF.